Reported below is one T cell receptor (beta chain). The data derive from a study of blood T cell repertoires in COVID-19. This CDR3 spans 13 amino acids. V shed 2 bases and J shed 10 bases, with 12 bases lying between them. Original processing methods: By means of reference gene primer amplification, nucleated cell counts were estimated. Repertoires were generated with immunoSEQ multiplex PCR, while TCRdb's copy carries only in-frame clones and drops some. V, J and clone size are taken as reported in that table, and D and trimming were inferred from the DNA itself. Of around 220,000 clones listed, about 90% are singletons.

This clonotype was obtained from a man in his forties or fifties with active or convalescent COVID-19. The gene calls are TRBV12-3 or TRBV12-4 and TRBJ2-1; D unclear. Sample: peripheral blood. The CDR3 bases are TGTGCCAGCAGTTTATCGTCCTATTGGGAGCAGTTCTTC. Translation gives CASSLSSYWEQFF.